The 23 T cell receptor beta chains reported below all come from one sample, sequenced in a study of blood T cell repertoires in COVID-19. TCRdb keeps only in-frame clones here, not all; method: immunoSEQ multiplex PCR. The sample has a few hundred thousand clones; around nine tenths are singletons. Sequenced material: PBMCs or T cells enriched from blood (not recorded which). These receptors originate from a woman in her twenties or thirties who had been exposed to COVID-19.

The V call is TRBV14, the J call TRBJ1-6; TRBD1 is a possible D gene (5 bases). From germline, CDR1 is SGHDN and CDR2 FVKESK. Trimming pared 5 bases from V and 7 bases from J, leaving 9 bases between. The CDR3 extends over 13 amino acids. The chain's CDR3 is CASSSRQNSPLHF. The CDR3 DNA reads TGTGCCAGCAGCTCCCGACAGAATTCACCCCTCCACTTT.

The chain is built from TRBV4-2 and TRBJ1-3; 7 bases agree with TRBD1. The germline V gene has CDR1 LGHNA and CDR2 YNFKEQ. The CDR3 contains 16 residues. The V and J ends lost 4 bases and 0 bases, in that order; junction bases with no gene match: 6. For the CDR3, the DNA is TGTGCCAGCAGCCCCACGACAGGGCACTCTGGAAACACCATATATTTT. The encoded protein is CASSPTTGHSGNTIYF.

V is TRBV7-2 and J is TRBJ2-3; TRBD2 might be the D (6 bases). CDR1 and CDR2 (germline): SGHTA, FQGNSA. CDR3 length: 21 residues. Deletions cut 0 bases from V and 6 bases from J, with 31 bases between. The DNA of the CDR3 is TGTGCCAGCAGCTTAGCTCGTTATCCTACCCTTGGCGGGGAGAACTTCGATACGCAGTATTTT. Translated, it gives CASSLARYPTLGGENFDTQYF.

The V and J genes are TRBV30 and TRBJ2-2; D unclear. CDR3 length: 13 amino acids. CDR1 is GTSNPN and CDR2 is SVGIG in the germline V gene (reference sequence). V was pared by 4 bases and J by 0 bases, with 6 bases between. The CDR3 DNA sequence: TGTGCCTGGAATATTGCGAACACCGGGGAGCTGTTTTTT. Translating it yields CAWNIANTGELFF. Full variable domain (remainder filled in from reference TRBV30 and TRBJ2-2): SQTIHQWPATLVQPVGSPLSLECTVEGTSNPNLYWYRQAAGRGLQLLFYSVGIGQISSEVPQNLSASRPQDRQFILSSKKLLLSDSGFYLCAWNIANTGELFFGEGSRLTVL.

V and J are TRBV5-1 and TRBJ2-7; D is unclear. CDR1 and CDR2 from the germline V gene are SGHRS and YFSETQ. The CDR3 covers 11 residues. Trimming left V 3 bases short and J 3 bases short, with 4 bases between. The CDR3 bases are TGCGCCAGCAGCTCCCTCTACGAGCAGTACTTC. Amino acid sequence: CASSSLYEQYF.

This clone was counted only a few times. This chain joins TRBV10-3 and TRBJ2-7, with D tentatively TRBD2 (6 bases). CDR3 length equals 15 residues. The V gene's germline CDR1 is ENHRY and CDR2 SYGVKD. V dropped 0 bases and J dropped 3 bases, with 12 bases sitting between them. CDR3 residues: CAISESPGAGYEQYF. The CDR3 nucleotides read TGTGCCATCAGTGAGTCTCCAGGAGCGGGCTACGAGCAGTACTTC.

The rearrangement links TRBV11-2 to TRBJ1-6; 7 bases match TRBD1. From germline, CDR1 is SGHAT and CDR2 FQNNGV. The CDR3 length is 16 residues. V trimming: 1 base; J trimming: 5 bases; junction bases outside the gene matches: 5. CDR3 in amino acids: CASSLAGQGDNSPLHF. CDR3 DNA: TGTGCCAGCAGCTTAGCCGGGCAGGGGGATAATTCACCCCTCCACTTT. Full variable domain (rest looked up from reference TRBV11-2 and TRBJ1-6): EAGVAQSPRYKIIEKRQSVAFWCNPISGHATLYWYQQILGQGPKLLIQFQNNGVVDDSQLPKDRFSAERLKGVDSTLKIQPAKLEDSAVYLCASSLAGQGDNSPLHFGNGTRLTVT.

This clone was picked up one time. The chain recombines TRBV24-1 with TRBJ2-5; perhaps TRBD1 as D (5 bases). Trimming removed 0 bases from V and 3 bases from J, with 7 bases in between. Per germline, CDR1 KGHDR and CDR2 SFDVKD. This CDR3 contains 14 residues. The CDR3 DNA reads TGTGCCACCAGTGATTTGTGCAGGGAAGAGACCCAGTACTTC. Its translation: CATSDLCREETQYF.

V and J are TRBV10-3 and TRBJ2-3; D not resolved. CDR3 length: 13 residues. The ends were cut back, 4 bases at V and 0 bases at J, with 5 bases in the middle. Germline CDR1 and CDR2: ENHRY and SYGVKD. CDR3 in amino acids: CAISAVSTDTQYF. CDR3 DNA: TGTGCCATCAGTGCAGTCAGCACAGATACGCAGTATTTT.

The J gene is TRBJ1-2, the V gene TRBV19; D remains unclear. The germline CDR1 and CDR2 sequences are LNHDA and SQIVND (reference sequence). Trimming pared 1 base from V and 4 bases from J, leaving 10 bases between. The CDR3 covers 14 residues. The DNA of the CDR3 is TGTGCCAGTAGTATAGGCAGGCTGCCCTATGGCTACACCTTC. It specifies CASSIGRLPYGYTF.

CDR3 in amino acids: CASSQARASNQPQHF. CDR3 in DNA: TGTGCCAGCAGCCAAGCGAGGGCTAGCAATCAGCCCCAGCATTTT. The V gene is TRBV4-2, the J gene TRBJ1-5, with D uncertain. V gave up 1 base and J gave up 0 bases, with 7 bases separating them. CDR3 size: 15 residues. The germline CDR1 and CDR2 sequences are LGHNA and YNFKEQ.

This chain joins TRBV27 and TRBJ2-5, with 11 bases fitting TRBD2. With 4 bases clipped from V and 7 bases from J, the junction kept 5 bases outside the gene matches. The CDR3 is 14 amino acids. Germline V gene sequence: CDR1 MNHEY, CDR2 SMNVEV (reference sequence). CDR3 sequence reads: CASSSSLAGGTQYF. The CDR3 coding sequence is TGTGCCAGCAGTTCTAGTCTAGCGGGGGGGACCCAGTACTTC.

The chain employs TRBV6-5 and TRBJ1-2, with D maybe TRBD1 (5 bases). Trimming shortened V by 5 bases and J by 3 bases, and 13 bases separated the two germline ends. Germline V CDR1 and CDR2: MNHEY, SVGAGI. This CDR3 has 14 residues. The CDR3 DNA is TGTGCCAGCAGTACAGGAGCCACAGACTATGGCTACACCTTC. This codes for CASSTGATDYGYTF.

This clone has just a few counts. The chain links TRBV6-1 to TRBJ2-7; TRBD2 aligns across 7 bases. The germline gives CDR1 MNHNS, CDR2 SASEGT. J gave up 2 bases and V 0 bases, and 7 bases lay outside the gene matches. CDR3 size: 16 residues. Written as DNA, the CDR3 is TGTGCCAGCAGTGAAGCGCCAAGGGGAGGGCCCTACGAGCAGTACTTC. This gives the protein CASSEAPRGGPYEQYF.

The rearrangement links TRBV2 to TRBJ2-1; 11 bases align to TRBD2. The CDR3 is 16 residues long. The germline CDR1 and CDR2 sequences are SNHLY and FYNNEI. The V and J ends lost 5 bases and 3 bases, in that order; junction bases with no gene match: 6. The CDR3 spells CASSPKLAGDYNEQFF. The CDR3 DNA follows: TGTGCCAGCAGTCCCAAACTAGCGGGGGACTACAATGAGCAGTTCTTC.

This chain joins TRBV5-5 and TRBJ2-7, with a tentative D call TRBD1 (5 bases). The CDR3 spans 18 residues. In germline, CDR1 is SGHKS, CDR2 YYEKEE (reference sequence). The V and J ends lost 5 bases and 0 bases respectively, with 24 bases between them. This chain's CDR3 is CASSPWLLFRAISYEQYF. Here the CDR3 DNA reads TGTGCCAGCAGTCCCTGGTTGTTGTTCAGGGCCATCTCCTACGAGCAGTACTTC.

The genes are TRBV30 and TRBJ2-7; TRBD2 matches at 9 bases. The CDR3 spans 15 residues. The V gene's germline CDR1 is GTSNPN and CDR2 SVGIG (reference sequence). J gave up 1 base and V 2 bases, and 6 bases lay outside the gene matches. This chain's CDR3 is CAWSTGTSISYEQYF. CDR3 sequence (DNA): TGTGCCTGGAGTACCGGGACTAGCATTTCCTACGAGCAGTACTTC.

V usage is TRBV9 and J usage is TRBJ2-1, with 8 bases identical to TRBD1. The V and J ends lost 4 bases and 7 bases, in that order; junction bases with no gene match: 13. Germline loops: CDR1 SGDLS, CDR2 YYNGEE. The CDR3 runs to 16 residues. The CDR3 coding sequence is TGTGCCAGCAGCCCCCAGCCGGGACAGGCTGAAAATGAGCAGTTCTTC. Translated: CASSPQPGQAENEQFF.

This rearrangement joins TRBV9 to TRBJ1-1; D not certain. Germline V lookup: CDR1 SGDLS, CDR2 YYNGEE. V lost 0 bases and J lost 5, with 14 bases in between. The CDR3 runs to 15 residues. The CDR3 DNA is TGTGCCAGCAGCGTAGGGGTGGGAGCCGTTACTGAAGCTTTCTTT. It is translated as CASSVGVGAVTEAFF.

This chain connects TRBV3-1 (or the pseudogene TRBV3-2) to TRBJ2-7, with 10 bases lining up with TRBD1. V was pared by 1 base and J by 6 bases, with 6 bases of the junction left unmatched. Germline V gene data show CDR1 as LGHDT and CDR2 as YNNKEL (reference sequence). There are 15 residues in the CDR3. CDR3 sequence reads: CASSQVPTGGGEQYF. CDR3 in DNA: TGTGCCAGCAGCCAAGTCCCGACAGGGGGCGGCGAGCAGTACTTC.

This chain joins TRBV27 and TRBJ2-5; D gene uncertain. V dropped 5 bases and J dropped 0 bases, with 10 bases sitting between them. The CDR3 length is 14 residues. Germline assignment: CDR1 MNHEY and CDR2 SMNVEV (reference sequence). CDR3 sequence reads: CASSPEPYQETQYF. DNA of the CDR3: TGTGCCAGCAGTCCTGAGCCGTACCAAGAGACCCAGTACTTC.

This clone was detected a few times. The CDR3 DNA is TGTGCCAGTAGTCTGTTGTCTAATTCACCCCTCCACTTT. Translated: CASSLLSNSPLHF. The chain couples TRBV19 to TRBJ1-6; D gene unclear. The germline CDR1 and CDR2 sequences are LNHDA and SQIVND (reference sequence). The CDR3 spans 13 residues. Deletions cut 5 bases from V and 6 bases from J, with 8 bases between.

The chain has TRBV25-1 and TRBJ1-2; 7 bases match TRBD1. The germline gives CDR1 MGHDK, CDR2 SYGVNS. The CDR3 is made up of 13 amino acids. Trimming took 1 base from V and 8 from J; bases not matched to a gene: 4. CDR3 loop: CASSELQGGGYTF. CDR3 DNA: TGTGCCAGCAGTGAATTGCAGGGGGGCGGCTACACCTTC.